Sequencing of this T cell receptor (beta chain) was carried out in a study of cytomegalovirus exposure and HLA in healthy donors. The PCR ran on 60 Vbeta and 13 Jbeta primers. Profiling relied on immunoSEQ multiplex PCR, and the TCRdb table lists in-frame clones only, not all of them. This repertoire shows almost 95,000 clones, around 66% found once; its top ten account for 3% to 5%. As regards this clone: What it recognizes is unknown.

The CDR3 length is 16 residues. The germline V gene encodes CDR1 MNHEY and CDR2 SVGAGI. Trimming took 4 bases from V and 0 from J, leaving 16 bases between them. General study results and limits: Sequencing depth across donors, presence/absence analyses assumed, was roughly uniform.

The sample taken for sequencing was PBMCs. This receptor was identified in a young man in good health and CMV-seronegative. This chain connects TRBV6-5 to TRBJ2-7; TRBD1 is a possible D gene (6 bases). The CDR3 DNA reads as TGTGCCAGCAGTTGGATAATTGGGACATCCTCCTACGAGCAGTACTTC. Translating it yields CASSWIIGTSSYEQYF.